This TCR beta chain was sequenced for a study of cytomegalovirus exposure and HLA in healthy donors. Study observations and caveats: An analysis that was carried out later associated 15,000 to 20,000 TCR beta sequences with HLA alleles at 0.05 false discovery rate.

Use of 60 Vbeta and 13 Jbeta primers characterized the PCR. This table comes from immunoSEQ multiplex PCR, and its TCRdb copy is limited to in-frame clones, with some not included. Found here are 180,000 or so clones, approximately 80% of them singletons; the top ten hold 4.5%. Germline V CDR1 and CDR2: MNHEY, SVGAGI. V lost 2 bases to trimming and J lost 1 base, with 14 bases between them. The length of the CDR3 is 16 residues. This clone was found once. The antigen is not known. The J gene is TRBJ2-5, the V gene TRBV6-5; D may be TRBD2 (6 bases). The source is a woman between 50 and 59 years old in good health and CMV-seropositive. Input material: PBMCs. The CDR3 DNA sequence: TGTGCCAGCAGTTACCGGATAGCGGCGGCCCAAGAGACCCAGTACTTC. This sequence encodes CASSYRIAAAQETQYF.